One TCR beta chain is described in this entry. Its antigen target is currently unknown. Base-call qualities are not available, and no considerably larger clone is one nucleotide away. The data were taken from a study of cytomegalovirus exposure and HLA in healthy donors (dated by TCRdb to about 2017). Looking at the study overall: An earlier analysis of approximately 550 of the donors reported more than 250 Gb of sequence data and more than 90 million unique TCR beta sequences from about 180 million T cells. Donor age, sex, ethnicity and CMV serostatus were compiled alongside the repertoire data. Both class I and class II loci were covered by HLA typing, at four-digit resolution. An earlier analysis of around 580 of the donors used high-throughput TCR beta sequencing to judge whether each TCR beta V gene segment behaved as functional or pseudogenic. Of the 398 genotyped donors, 80% to 90% were placed in the genetic ancestry cluster associated with self-reported Caucasian donors. Typing coverage varied by locus: roughly 620-640 donors for A, B, C, DRB1 and DQB1; 522 for DQA1; some 610 for DPA1; 400 to 480 for DPB1. Rather than drawing on any new phenotypic data, the later analysis identified candidate immune exposures from TCR beta sequences and the way those sequences occurred across donors. Across 398 genotyped donors of the cohort, an average of 235,054 unique TCR beta nucleotide sequences per donor were sequenced, and 15% to 20% of those sequences were non-productive. Four to six DR-DQ haplotypes were handled as single units for association and clustering, since linkage in the cohort was strong. Using immunosequencing, the study profiled T cell repertoires from 550 to 750 subjects and related those repertoires to cytomegalovirus serostatus. Every discovery cohort repertoire had been produced on one sequencing platform. An early release that covered fewer than 800 HLA-typed donors contained about 300 gigabases of sequencing data and 80 million or so unique TCR sequences. The study combined high-throughput TCR immunosequencing, statistical association of individual TCRs with disease status, and machine learning to predict cytomegalovirus infection status. Besides the first cohort of approximately 670 subjects, a separate validation cohort made up of around 120 different subjects was used. A later genetic analysis used genome-wide SNP genotypes for about 65% of the roughly 700 donors, treating that subset as a discovery cohort. A later analysis re-analyzed previously published TCR beta repertoires from 666 donors and added high-resolution HLA genotyping to study TCR occurrence patterns. The study aimed to test whether signatures of past pathogen exposure could be identified by cataloging public T cell receptors.

What the work shows at the level of the full study, not this receptor alone: Some IMGT-functional V segments, including TRBV6-2 and TRBV6-3, could not be told apart with the 87-base-pair reads, so those segments were excluded. The presence/absence analyses assumed that sequencing depth was roughly uniform across donors, and that assumption may not be true. The cohort was sequenced for TCR beta chains only, and without alpha or paired-chain data the features that could be detected were limited. Correlated functional status among segregating V segments might reflect linkage disequilibrium, but an unknown experimental factor could not be ruled out. According to a later analysis, TCR association rates differed among HLA loci, with DRB1 alleles showing the most associated TCRs and HLA-C alleles showing the fewest. According to a later analysis, most CMV-associated TCR beta chains appeared to be HLA-restricted, and the HLA associations seemed to be driven largely by CMV exposure. Because counts were too low, roughly 16 rarely observed V segments, including chromosome 9 orphons, were left out of the earlier analysis of 587 of the donors. The classifier was reported to diagnose cytomegalovirus status with high specificity and sensitivity in both the original cohort and the validation cohort. In vitro tests confirmed that a few of the cytomegalovirus-associated TCR beta chains recognize cytomegalovirus antigens. In a later analysis, HLA-associated TCR beta chains showed more clonal expansion and lower generation probabilities than non-associated chains that were equally common. A further reported finding was that TCR beta sequences accurately predicted the HLA-A and HLA-B alleles for most subjects in the first cohort. A later analysis associated about 17,000 TCR beta sequences with specific HLA alleles at a false discovery rate of 0.05. A cluster of highly shared sequence variants was judged likely to be a technical artifact of the sequencing pipeline. Broadly in line with IMGT annotations, most TCR beta V segments showed up in productive rearrangements about 90% or about 30% of the time in an earlier analysis of under 700 of the donors. According to a later genetic analysis, donors in an Asian-associated ancestry cluster had fewer N-insertions in productive TCRs than the roughly 660-donor mean. Several of the top co-occurrence clusters appeared to be linked to parvovirus B19, influenza, CMV and Epstein-Barr virus, according to a later analysis. It was suggested by the authors that the approach could potentially be generalized to other disease states and immunological phenotypes. When HLA alleles, especially DR and DQ, strongly co-occurred, attributing TCR associations to individual alleles was difficult. The only immune exposure information available for the cohort was CMV serostatus. The study gave a list of around 170 TCR beta chains associated with cytomegalovirus. While some public TCRs were present in many individuals, most TCR sequences turned up only very rarely across donors. In a later genetic analysis, a missense DCLRE1C variant was associated with V-gene and J-gene trimming of TCR beta chains, and the association was replicated in an independent cohort. Because HLA typing was missing for some donors at each locus, association tests included only the typed subset.

The library was built by means of the immunoSEQ multiplex PCR assay. A mixture of 60 forward primers for TCR Vbeta segments and 13 reverse primers for TCR Jbeta segments was used in the multiplex PCR. The CDR3 region of rearranged TCR beta genes was amplified from genomic DNA with a multiplex PCR assay. Amplified TCR beta libraries were sequenced as 87-base-pair reads on the Illumina HiSeq System. On the study's bioinformatics: Across the 670 or so repertoires, a later analysis counted around 80 million unique TCR beta chains, some 11 million of which were shared by at least two donors. Raw reads were error-corrected and collapsed into unique sequences with a nearest-neighbor algorithm that merged closely related sequences to remove PCR and sequencing errors. CDR3 sequences were aligned to IMGT reference sequences to assign V, D and J gene segments. Each retained sequence needed at least a six-nucleotide match to both a V gene segment and a J gene segment. A rearrangement was called productive if the CDR3 had no stop codons and remained in frame with V and J, and every other rearrangement was called non-productive. CDR3 was defined by IMGT convention, running from the second conserved V-encoded cysteine to the conserved J-encoded phenylalanine. In an earlier analysis of around 640 of the donors, sequences lacking an unambiguous match to a single V gene segment were excluded. An earlier analysis of 587 of the donors called V segments functional above 56.7% productive rearrangements and segregating when the between-donor standard deviation exceeded 5%. A statistical classification framework was built to diagnose cytomegalovirus status from the catalog of TCR beta chain sequences. In a later analysis, V and J genes were assigned by comparing TCR nucleotide sequences against IMGT/GENE-DB human TR gene sequences. The TCRdist pipeline was used in a later analysis to assign CDR3 sequences and most-parsimonious VDJ recombination scenarios. In a later analysis, every TCR beta chain was defined by the combination of its CDR3 amino acid sequence and its V-gene family, and reads without a unique V-gene family were dropped. In a later analysis, approximately 590 highly shared, low-generation-probability nucleotide sequences were removed to address suspected cross-contamination and a sequencing artifact. In a later analysis, a clonal expansion index for each public chain was calculated from normalized within-repertoire ranks of inferred template counts. In a later analysis, generation probabilities were computed with a VDJ recombination model fitted to out-of-frame rearrangements, and the resulting probabilities were checked against IGoR. Hypergeometric tests were used in a later analysis to score TCR-TCR, TCR-HLA and TCR-CMV co-occurrence, with a repertoire-size bias correction applied to the TCR pairs. False discovery rates were estimated in a later analysis by permuting HLA or CMV assignments 20 times. A later analysis grouped co-occurring TCRs with DBSCAN, adding TCRdist sequence similarity when clustering within HLA-allele-positive subsets. Repertoires with fewer than 30,000 or more than 120,000 public chains were left out of co-occurrence clustering, as were about 5 repertoires with anomalous nucleotide sharing. Sourced from immuneACCESS, this table was stored by TCRdb with only in-frame sequences that have V and J called. A share of the clones is absent; for the studies checked, an unresolved V gene accounts for under half, and the remainder has no known explanation. Clone size and V and J calls were adopted from that table, with D and trimming inferred from the DNA. In this sample the table shows some 120,000 clones, 70% to 80% of which occur a single time. The ten largest clones add up to about 8.3% of the sample.

The cohort consisted of 666 healthy bone marrow donors. All cohort members were sampled while nominally healthy, although unrecorded immune exposures were likely present. The donor was CMV seropositive and belonged to the group of 250 to 300 seropositive cohort members. A peripheral blood sample was collected from each donor, and TCR beta sequencing was performed on peripheral blood mononuclear cells. Genomic DNA extraction from the blood cell samples was performed with the Qiagen DNeasy Blood Extraction Kit. V has 3 bases trimmed and J has 5 bases trimmed; junction bases matching no gene number 2. According to the germline V gene (reference sequence), CDR1 reads GTSNPN and CDR2 reads SVGIG. The CDR3, cysteine through phenylalanine, is 13 amino acids long. Only the CDR3 portion is preserved as DNA: 39 bases, with reading frame beginning at the first base.

Sequenced: PBMCs. The sequence is built from TRBV30 and TRBJ1-5; TRBD1 agrees with 9 junctional bases. This TCR was sampled from a woman aged 45-60 years in good health and CMV-seropositive. The bases read TGTGCCTGGAGCGACAGGGGGGATCAGCCCCAGCATTTT. It specifies CAWSDRGDQPQHF.